These 20 T cell receptor beta chains were sequenced from one sample in a study of blood T cell repertoires in COVID-19. Profiled with immunoSEQ multiplex PCR; TCRdb holds only in-frame clones, not every one. Of about 190,000 clones in the sample, around 90% were seen once. Sequenced material: peripheral blood. The receptors stem from a man in his forties or fifties with acute or convalescent COVID-19.

V gene TRBV5-6 combines with J gene TRBJ1-1; TRBD1 matches 8 bases. The CDR3 consists of 15 residues. Germline values: CDR1 SGHDT, CDR2 YYEEEE. V shed 4 bases and J 5 bases; nucleotides not matched to a gene: 10. The CDR3, as DNA: TGTGCCAGCAGCACCCCAGGGGGCGGTTGGACTGAAGCTTTCTTT. It encodes CASSTPGGGWTEAFF.

V is TRBV28 and J is TRBJ1-3; D perhaps matches TRBD1 (5 bases). The germline V gene has CDR1 MDHEN and CDR2 SYDVKM. This CDR3 has 14 residues. With 6 bases removed from V and 4 bases from J, the gap between germline ends came to 13 bases. In DNA, the CDR3 is TGTGCCAGCAGCCCCCCAGGGTTCGGAAACACCATATATTTT. This sequence encodes CASSPPGFGNTIYF.

The CDR3 is CASKYLVRSDQPQHF. The CDR3 DNA follows: TGTGCCAGCAAGTACCTGGTCAGATCCGATCAGCCCCAGCATTTT. The rearrangement joins TRBV6-5 to TRBJ1-5; D remains unclear. Per the germline V gene, CDR1 is MNHEY and CDR2 is SVGAGI. The CDR3 is made up of 15 amino acids. V was trimmed by 7 bases and J by 5 bases, leaving 18 bases between them.

The chain has TRBV2 and TRBJ2-7, with 8 bases matching TRBD1. This CDR3 spans 20 amino acids. Germline CDR1 SNHLY, CDR2 FYNNEI. With 8 bases clipped from V and 8 bases from J, the junction kept 32 bases outside the gene matches. The CDR3 spells CASGDSGRTGNGRVVPKQYF. In nucleotides, the CDR3 is TGTGCCAGCGGGGATTCCGGACGGACAGGGAACGGGCGGGTCGTCCCCAAGCAGTACTTC.

V and J are TRBV6-5 and TRBJ1-6; D is perhaps TRBD1 (5 bases). The CDR3 sequence is 15 residues long. Trimming left V 6 bases short and J 10 bases short, with 19 bases between. In germline, CDR1 is MNHEY, CDR2 SVGAGI. In DNA form, the CDR3 reads TGTGCCAGCAGGCGGGGCAGGGCGGATTGGTCACCCCTCCACTTT. Residues: CASRRGRADWSPLHF.

For the CDR3, the DNA is TGTGCCACCAACTCAGGGGAGAGAGCTTTCTTT. Its translation: CATNSGERAFF. The J gene is TRBJ1-1, the V gene TRBV24-1; perhaps TRBD1 as D (6 bases). The CDR3 spans 11 residues. V dropped 8 bases and J dropped 10 bases, with 13 bases sitting between them. CDR1 and CDR2 from the germline V gene are KGHDR and SFDVKD.

The chain couples TRBV6-1 to TRBJ1-4, with D unclear. Germline CDR1 and CDR2: MNHNS and SASEGT. CDR3 size: 14 residues. Trimming stripped 0 bases from V and 6 bases from J, with 8 bases between. As DNA, the CDR3 is TGTGCCAGCAGTGAAGCGCTTCAGTATGAAAAACTGTTTTTT. Amino acids: CASSEALQYEKLFF.

This clone has a single count. V is TRBV18 and J is TRBJ1-2, with TRBD1 matching 7 bases. V was clipped by 6 bases and J by 6 bases; unmatched bases: 19. This CDR3 is 17 amino acids long. CDR1 is KGHSH, CDR2 LQKENI, per germline. CDR3 nucleotides: TGTGCCAGCTCCCCGACAATCAAAACAGGGGCGAGAAATGGCTACACCTTC. Residues: CASSPTIKTGARNGYTF.

The chain joins TRBV10-3 to TRBJ1-2, with 7 bases that match TRBD1. V trimming: 4 bases; J trimming: 5 bases; junction bases outside the gene matches: 10. This CDR3 is built from 15 residues. Germline loops: CDR1 ENHRY, CDR2 SYGVKD. The CDR3 DNA follows: TGTGCCATCAGTGCACCCGGGACAGTAGTTTATGGCTACACCTTC. It encodes CAISAPGTVVYGYTF.

V is TRBV5-6 and J is TRBJ2-1; no firm D call. V was pared by 0 bases and J by 4 bases, with 8 bases between. Germline V gene sequence: CDR1 SGHDT, CDR2 YYEEEE. The CDR3 runs 14 residues. CDR3 protein: CASSLAQVYNEQFF. As DNA, the CDR3 is TGTGCCAGCAGCTTGGCCCAGGTATACAATGAGCAGTTCTTC.

The chain links TRBV18 to TRBJ1-1; 11 nucleotides agree with TRBD1. J was trimmed by 0 bases and V by 3 bases; bases with no gene match: 6. The CDR3 totals 17 residues. Germline CDR1 reads KGHSH; CDR2 reads LQKENI. The CDR3 nucleotides are TGTGCCAGCTCACCTAGGGGACAGGGGGGCGTGAACACTGAAGCTTTCTTT. This encodes CASSPRGQGGVNTEAFF. The variable domain in full, completed from reference TRBV18 and TRBJ1-1, reads NAGVMQNPRHLVRRRGQEARLRCSPMKGHSHVYWYRQLPEEGLKFMVYLQKENIIDESGMPKERFSAEFPKEGPSILRIQQVVRGDSAAYFCASSPRGQGGVNTEAFFGQGTRLTVV.

The chain couples TRBV4-2 to TRBJ1-3; 9 positions agree with TRBD1. The CDR3 is 15 amino acids. Per the germline V gene, CDR1 is LGHNA and CDR2 is YNFKEQ. V lost 6 bases to trimming and J lost 4 bases; unmatched junction nucleotides: 7. CDR3 sequence (DNA): TGTGCCAGCAGAACACAGGGGGCCAGGGGAAACACCATATATTTT. Translating it yields CASRTQGARGNTIYF.

The gene calls are TRBV13 and TRBJ2-2; TRBD1 agrees at 8 bases. This CDR3 spans 15 amino acids. Germline V lookup: CDR1 PRHDT, CDR2 FYEKMQ (reference sequence). V was pared by 4 bases and J by 4 bases, with 5 bases of the junction left unmatched. CDR3: CASSSDRGPTGELFF. The CDR3 region has the DNA TGTGCCAGCAGCTCAGACAGGGGACCCACCGGGGAGCTGTTTTTT.

The V and J genes are TRBV10-3 and TRBJ2-1; TRBD2 is a possible D gene (7 bases). Trimming cost V 4 bases and J 4 bases, with 11 bases left between them. Germline V CDR1 and CDR2: ENHRY, SYGVKD. The CDR3 contains 14 residues. CDR3: CAISAGGPYNEQFF. The CDR3 nucleotides are TGTGCCATCAGTGCGGGGGGCCCATACAATGAGCAGTTCTTC.

This clone was seen only once. The chain links TRBV5-5 to TRBJ2-7, with 10 bases that match TRBD1. Germline CDR1 SGHKS, CDR2 YYEKEE (reference sequence). Trimming at V came to 5 bases and at J to 5 bases, leaving 10 bases not matched to a gene. This CDR3 is built from 15 residues. The CDR3 bases are TGTGCCAGCAGGGGGGCCCGGGACAGGGGCGACGAGCAGTACTTC. This codes for CASRGARDRGDEQYF.

This chain joins TRBV6-2 or TRBV6-3 and TRBJ2-1, with 9 bases identical to TRBD2. V dropped 3 bases and J dropped 5; count of bases not matched to a gene: 8. This CDR3 contains 16 residues. Germline V gene sequence: CDR1 MNHEY, CDR2 SVGEGT. CDR3 bases: TGTGCCAGCAGTTATCCCCGCGGGGGGGTAAACAATGAGCAGTTCTTC. Amino acids: CASSYPRGGVNNEQFF.

The chain combines TRBV24-1 with TRBJ2-3, with 10 bases identical to TRBD1. Germline values: CDR1 KGHDR, CDR2 SFDVKD. J gave up 3 bases and V 3 bases, and 11 bases lay outside the gene matches. The CDR3 runs 18 residues. CDR3 DNA: TGTGCCACCAGTGATCGCCCGGGACAGGGGCTTGTAACAGATACGCAGTATTTT. Translated: CATSDRPGQGLVTDTQYF.

The chain employs TRBV28 and TRBJ1-2, with TRBD1 identical over 7 bases. The CDR3 loop spans 15 amino acids. V lost 6 bases, J lost 5 bases, and 12 bases stayed unmatched. Per the germline V gene, CDR1 is MDHEN and CDR2 is SYDVKM. The CDR3 bases are TGTGCCAGCAGAGGACAGGCTGAAAGGGGATATGGCTACACCTTC. Residues: CASRGQAERGYGYTF.

The chain carries TRBV7-2 and TRBJ2-5, with 11 bases fitting TRBD1. Looked up from germline, CDR1 is SGHTA and CDR2 is FQGNSA. The CDR3 loop spans 15 amino acids. J was trimmed by 7 bases and V by 3 bases; bases with no gene match: 7. CDR3 protein: CASSLNGQGAGTQYF. CDR3 coding DNA: TGTGCCAGCAGCTTGAACGGACAGGGGGCAGGGACCCAGTACTTC.

The chain employs TRBV6-5 and TRBJ1-1; tentative D call: TRBD1 (5 bases). The germline V and J ends were trimmed by 2 bases and 5 bases, with 15 bases remaining between them. CDR3 length: 15 amino acids. Germline loops: CDR1 MNHEY, CDR2 SVGAGI. Here the CDR3 reads CASSYGGRGETEAFF. In DNA form, the CDR3 reads TGTGCCAGCAGTTACGGTGGAAGGGGCGAGACTGAAGCTTTCTTT.